A single sample gave rise to the 25 T cell receptor beta chains below, sequenced in a study of shared clonotypes between healthy human individuals. Naive CD8 cells were CD45RO-negative, positively selected for CCR7, excluding terminally differentiated effector memory CD45RA+ cells. The repertoire was sequenced with immunoSEQ multiplex PCR; TCRdb's copy has only in-frame clones and lacks some. This table holds some 800,000 clones, roughly 92% found once. The sequenced sample was naive CD8+ T cells sorted from blood. The receptors originated from a man younger than 40 in good health.

The chain uses TRBV7-9 and TRBJ2-7; TRBD1 matches 7 bases. The CDR3 runs 12 residues. CDR1 is SEHNR, CDR2 FQNEAQ, per germline (reference sequence). J gave up 6 bases and V 5 bases, and 4 bases lay outside the gene matches. CDR3 coding DNA: TGTGCCAGCAGCCCCCCAGGGGGCGAGCAGTACTTC. Residues: CASSPPGGEQYF.

V and J are TRBV7-9 and TRBJ2-1; a possible D gene is TRBD1 (5 bases). Germline CDR1 and CDR2: SEHNR and FQNEAQ (reference sequence). The CDR3 is 17 amino acids. Trimming removed 1 base at V and 2 bases at J, with 15 bases between. The CDR3 here is CASSLGQGKAAYNEQFF. The DNA for the CDR3 is TGTGCCAGCAGCTTAGGGCAGGGCAAGGCGGCCTACAATGAGCAGTTCTTC.

The chain has TRBV6-1 and TRBJ2-3; D unresolved. The germline V gene has CDR1 MNHNS and CDR2 SASEGT. Trimming removed 3 bases at V and 0 bases at J, with 16 bases between. The CDR3 extends over 17 amino acids. The CDR3 DNA reads TGTGCCAGCAGTGATCTCGAGGACCGGTCTAGCACAGATACGCAGTATTTT. This gives the protein CASSDLEDRSSTDTQYF.

V is TRBV7-7 and J is TRBJ2-2; D gene unclear. Germline assignment: CDR1 SSHAT and CDR2 FNYEAQ (reference sequence). V lost 3 bases, J lost 0 bases, and 14 bases lay in between. This CDR3 has 17 residues. The CDR3 sequence: CASSFSLGLANTGELFF. For the CDR3, the DNA is TGTGCCAGCAGCTTCTCCCTCGGGCTGGCGAACACCGGGGAGCTGTTTTTT.

The genes are TRBV7-9 and TRBJ2-7; D not certain. Looked up from germline, CDR1 is SEHNR and CDR2 is FQNEAQ (reference sequence). The germline V and J ends were trimmed by 1 base and 0 bases, with 10 bases remaining between them. The CDR3 has 15 residues. CDR3 protein: CASSLEARISYEQYF. The DNA of the CDR3 is TGTGCCAGCAGCTTAGAAGCACGGATCTCCTACGAGCAGTACTTC.

The V and J genes are TRBV28 and TRBJ2-7; TRBD2 aligns across 13 bases. The CDR3 has 16 residues. After removal of 5 bases from V and 3 bases from J, the junction contained 7 bases not matched to a gene. Germline-derived CDR1 and CDR2 are MDHEN and SYDVKM. CDR3 region: CASSELAGGQGYEQYF. The CDR3 bases are TGTGCCAGCAGTGAACTAGCGGGGGGGCAAGGCTACGAGCAGTACTTC.

The rearrangement joins TRBV7-5 to TRBJ2-5; TRBD2 is the table's D call and was not checked against the DNA. TRBV7-5 counts as a pseudogene. This CDR3 contains 15 residues. The CDR3 reads CVNRQSGVGEETQYF. The CDR3 coding sequence is TGTGTCAATAGACAGTCGGGAGTTGGAGAAGAGACCCAGTACTTC.

The rearrangement links TRBV7-9 to TRBJ2-2, with D possibly being TRBD2 (5 bases). The CDR3 runs 14 residues. The germline gives CDR1 SEHNR, CDR2 FQNEAQ (reference sequence). The ends were cut back, 5 bases at V and 5 bases at J, with 12 bases in the middle. The CDR3 loop reads CASSPPSGTGELFF. Written as DNA, the CDR3 is TGTGCCAGCAGCCCCCCCAGCGGAACCGGGGAGCTGTTTTTT.

The gene calls are TRBV29-1 and TRBJ2-2, with TRBD2 matching 7 bases. Germline V lookup: CDR1 SQVTM, CDR2 ANQGSEA. V shed 0 bases and J 7 bases; nucleotides not matched to a gene: 5. This CDR3 region has 14 residues. CDR3 in amino acids: CSVEEGGRHGELFF. The CDR3 bases are TGCAGCGTTGAAGAGGGAGGGCGTCACGGGGAGCTGTTTTTT.

The gene calls are TRBV4-3 and TRBJ2-1; TRBD2 matches 8 bases. CDR3 length: 16 amino acids. Trimming removed 1 base from V and 2 bases from J; junction bases left unmatched: 4. Germline lookup yields CDR1 LGHNA and CDR2 YSLEER. CDR3 region: CASSQGLGLAYNEQFF. The CDR3 bases are TGCGCCAGCAGCCAAGGCCTGGGACTAGCCTACAATGAGCAGTTCTTC.

The chain carries TRBV9 and TRBJ2-4, with 8 bases lining up with TRBD1. The CDR3 covers 13 residues. The J segment lost 9 bases and the V segment lost 0 bases, leaving 2 bases of the junction unmatched. Germline CDR1 reads SGDLS; CDR2 reads YYNGEE. Written as DNA, the CDR3 is TGTGCCAGCAGCGTAGTTACAGGGGGCATTCAGTACTTC. Its translation: CASSVVTGGIQYF. The full variable domain, its missing parts supplied by reference TRBV9 and TRBJ2-4, is DSGVTQTPKHLITATGQRVTLRCSPRSGDLSVYWYQQSLDQGLQFLIQYYNGEERAKGNILERFSAQQFPDLHSELNLSSLELGDSALYFCASSVVTGGIQYFGAGTRLSVL.

The chain couples TRBV7-9 to TRBJ2-1, with 7 bases that match TRBD2. The CDR3 is 16 residues long. CDR1 is SEHNR and CDR2 is FQNEAQ in the germline V gene (reference sequence). Germline trimming cut 6 bases from V and 3 bases from J; bases unmatched to any gene: 11. The CDR3 DNA reads as TGTGCCAGCAGTTTTAGCGCTAGCGGATACTACAATGAGCAGTTCTTC. This encodes CASSFSASGYYNEQFF. The full variable domain, its missing parts supplied by reference TRBV7-9 and TRBJ2-1, is DTGVSQNPRHKITKRGQNVTFRCDPISEHNRLYWYRQTLGQGPEFLTYFQNEAQLEKSRLLSDRFSAERPKGSFSTLEIQRTEQGDSAMYLCASSFSASGYYNEQFFGPGTRLTVL.

This chain links TRBV5-1 with TRBJ1-2; 7 bases line up with TRBD1. The CDR3 is 15 amino acids. V shed 5 bases and J 6 bases; nucleotides not matched to a gene: 13. CDR1 is SGHRS and CDR2 is YFSETQ in the germline V gene. The CDR3 reads CASSSHPFGTDGYTF. As DNA, the CDR3 is TGCGCCAGCAGTTCTCACCCCTTCGGGACAGATGGCTACACCTTC.

The chain combines TRBV5-1 with TRBJ1-1; weak D call: TRBD1 (5 bases). The V end was cut by 4 bases, the J end by 6 bases, with 16 bases between. This CDR3 has 14 amino acids. The V gene's germline CDR1 is SGHRS and CDR2 YFSETQ. CDR3 nucleotides: TGCGCCAGCAGCCCATGGTGGGGACCCCCTGAAGCTTTCTTT. Protein: CASSPWWGPPEAFF.

The V gene is TRBV7-2, the J gene TRBJ2-7, with D maybe TRBD2 (5 bases). The germline V gene encodes CDR1 SGHTA and CDR2 FQGNSA. This CDR3 spans 15 amino acids. Trimming pared 2 bases from V and 4 bases from J, leaving 15 bases between. CDR3 loop: CASSLTGGPGYEQYF. For the CDR3, the DNA is TGTGCCAGCAGCTTAACTGGTGGGCCGGGGTACGAGCAGTACTTC.

This chain links TRBV30 with TRBJ2-3; 10 bases are shared with TRBD2. The trim removed 1 base at V and 2 bases at J, leaving 9 bases unmatched. The CDR3 is made up of 17 amino acids. Germline CDR1 and CDR2: GTSNPN and SVGIG (reference sequence). Here the CDR3 DNA reads TGTGCCTGGAGTGGGTTACGACTAGCGGGTATCACAGATACGCAGTATTTT. As protein: CAWSGLRLAGITDTQYF.

V usage is TRBV9 and J usage is TRBJ2-3; a weak D match, TRBD2 (6 bases). CDR1 is SGDLS and CDR2 is YYNGEE in the germline V gene. The length of the CDR3 is 14 residues. V dropped 1 base and J dropped 5 bases, with 11 bases sitting between them. CDR3 sequence reads: CASSVTGDGDTQYF. CDR3 DNA: TGTGCCAGCAGCGTAACGGGAGACGGAGATACGCAGTATTTT.

DNA for the CDR3: TGTGCCAGCAGCCAAGGAAGTACCAGCGCAGTCTACGAGCAGTACTTC. Its protein is CASSQGSTSAVYEQYF. The chain employs TRBV4-2 and TRBJ2-7; D gene ambiguous. The CDR3 consists of 16 residues. The V end was cut by 1 base, the J end by 3 bases, with 16 bases between. From germline, CDR1 is LGHNA and CDR2 YNFKEQ.

This chain links TRBV4-1 with TRBJ2-1, with D hard to call. Germline V gene sequence: CDR1 MGHRA, CDR2 YSYEKL. The CDR3 extends over 12 amino acids. Between the trimmed V and J ends, which lost 4 bases and 8 bases, there was a span of 9 bases. CDR3 sequence reads: CASSPIGDEQFF. Here the CDR3 DNA reads TGCGCCAGCAGCCCTATCGGAGATGAGCAGTTCTTC.

In nucleotides, the CDR3 is TGTGCCGAGGGCACCGGCTATGGCTACACCTTC. Translating it yields CAEGTGYGYTF. The chain employs TRBV28 and TRBJ1-2, with D unclear. CDR3 size: 11 residues. Trimming took off 11 bases at V and 4 bases at J, with 11 bases between the two ends. Germline V CDR1 and CDR2: MDHEN, SYDVKM.

This chain joins TRBV9 and TRBJ2-4; D perhaps matches TRBD2 (6 bases). This CDR3 is 14 amino acids long. Germline V gene lookup returns CDR1 SGDLS and CDR2 YYNGEE. V lost 0 bases and J 6 bases, leaving 10 bases between the germline ends. The CDR3 here is CASSVAGDINIQYF. CDR3 coding DNA: TGTGCCAGCAGCGTAGCGGGAGACATAAACATTCAGTACTTC.

J is TRBJ2-1 and V is TRBV6-4, with D possibly matching TRBD1 (5 bases). V was pared by 4 bases and J by 1 base, with 11 bases between. Germline V CDR1 and CDR2: MRHNA, SNTAGT. There are 15 residues in the CDR3. CDR3 coding DNA: TGTGCCAGCAGTGCCTCGACAGAATCCTACAATGAGCAGTTCTTC. Translation gives CASSASTESYNEQFF.

V usage is TRBV27 and J usage is TRBJ2-7; D might be TRBD1 (6 bases). Trimming removed 5 bases from V and 3 bases from J, with 17 bases in between. Germline V lookup: CDR1 MNHEY, CDR2 SMNVEV (reference sequence). The CDR3 is 15 amino acids. The CDR3 sequence is CASSPLRQAHYEQYF. The CDR3 bases are TGTGCCAGCAGTCCCCTTCGACAGGCGCACTACGAGCAGTACTTC.

The chain couples TRBV11-2 to TRBJ2-1; either TRBD1 or TRBD2 may fit D (5 bases each). CDR3 length: 16 residues. Trimming removed 0 bases from V and 8 bases from J, with 17 bases in between. Per the germline V gene, CDR1 is SGHAT and CDR2 is FQNNGV. The CDR3 DNA sequence: TGTGCCAGCAGCTTAGAGGGGGACGAGCGCCGGGATGAGCAGTTCTTC. It codes for CASSLEGDERRDEQFF.

This chain connects TRBV9 to TRBJ2-5, with D perhaps matching TRBD1 (6 bases). Looked up from germline, CDR1 is SGDLS and CDR2 is YYNGEE. This CDR3 has 16 residues. The ends were cut back, 3 bases at V and 5 bases at J, with 20 bases in the middle. DNA of the CDR3: TGTGCCAGCAGCGCCCCCGGGACATACTTTCCGGAGACCCAGTACTTC. Protein: CASSAPGTYFPETQYF. The whole variable domain, remainder taken from reference TRBV9 and TRBJ2-5, is DSGVTQTPKHLITATGQRVTLRCSPRSGDLSVYWYQQSLDQGLQFLIQYYNGEERAKGNILERFSAQQFPDLHSELNLSSLELGDSALYFCASSAPGTYFPETQYFGPGTRLLVL.